This T cell receptor beta chain was captured in a study of CD4 T cells in relation to SARS-CoV-2 and coronaviruses. Turning to the study itself: PBMCs were cultured with antigen for around nine days before TCR beta sequencing.

This clone has a handful of counts. The antigen is unknown. Germline V CDR1 and CDR2: SGHTA, FQGNSA. V was shortened by 2 bases and J by 6 bases, with 8 bases between the two germline ends. The CDR3 has 13 amino acids. Sorted naive or memory CD4+ cells met CEF peptides for under eleven days. Using immunoSEQ multiplex PCR, the repertoire was profiled, and TCRdb retains in-frame clones only, with some absent. The table includes approximately 43,000 clones, about 87% detected once. The TCR comes from an adult with COVID-19. The material sequenced was naive CD4+ T cells from PBMCs, cultured in vitro. The subset denotes: naive CD4+ T cells isolated by negative enrichment. The chain carries TRBV7-2 and TRBJ2-1; a weak D match, TRBD2 (6 bases). For the CDR3, the DNA is TGTGCCAGCAGCTTAACGACTAGCAATGAGCAGTTCTTC. Its translation: CASSLTTSNEQFF.